These 8 T cell receptor beta chains were sequenced from one sample in a study of cytomegalovirus exposure and HLA in healthy donors. PCR employed 60 Vbeta and 13 Jbeta primers. Profiling relied on immunoSEQ multiplex PCR, and the TCRdb table lists in-frame clones only, not all of them. The table records 120,000 or so clones, roughly 15% of them present only once. The sample consisted of PBMCs. These receptors were obtained from a female donor in good health and CMV-seropositive.

This clone has more than one count but fewer than ten. V gene TRBV27 combines with J gene TRBJ1-2, with 9 bases identical to TRBD1. Germline loops: CDR1 MNHEY, CDR2 SMNVEV (reference sequence). V lost 0 bases to trimming and J lost 5 bases; unmatched junction nucleotides: 7. The CDR3 is 16 residues long. The CDR3: CASSLSSGDRVYGYTF. Here the CDR3 DNA reads TGTGCCAGCAGTTTATCCTCGGGGGACAGGGTGTATGGCTACACCTTC.

The table lists this clone with a few counts. CDR3 DNA: TGCGCCAGCAGTGAGTCTTTACAGGGGCGGCAGTACTTC. It codes for CASSESLQGRQYF. The rearrangement joins TRBV10-1 to TRBJ2-7; 7 positions agree with TRBD1. The CDR3 spans 13 residues. Per the germline V gene, CDR1 is WNHNN and CDR2 is SYGVQD (reference sequence). Trimming cost V 0 bases and J 9 bases; bases outside gene matches: 5.

The rearrangement links TRBV18 to TRBJ1-5, with 7 positions matching TRBD1. CDR3 length equals 14 residues. The V and J ends lost 3 bases and 5 bases, in that order; junction bases with no gene match: 4. Per the germline V gene, CDR1 is KGHSH and CDR2 is LQKENI. CDR3 in amino acids: CASSPEGTDQPQHF. The CDR3 DNA follows: TGTGCCAGCTCACCGGAAGGGACAGATCAGCCCCAGCATTTT.

This clone was seen only a few times. The CDR3 coding sequence is TGCGCCAGCAGCTTCCGAGCGAACACCGGGGAGCTGTTTTTT. Its protein is CASSFRANTGELFF. The chain links TRBV5-1 to TRBJ2-2; D gene uncertain. Germline V gene data show CDR1 as SGHRS and CDR2 as YFSETQ. The CDR3 is made up of 14 amino acids. V shed 2 bases and J shed 0 bases, with 5 bases lying between them.

The CDR3 protein is CASSPTRNYGYTF. CDR3 in DNA: TGTGCCAGCAGTCCCACCAGGAACTATGGCTACACCTTC. This chain connects TRBV27 to TRBJ1-2; no definite D call. Germline V gene data show CDR1 as MNHEY and CDR2 as SMNVEV (reference sequence). The V end lost 5 bases, the J end lost 2 bases, and 9 bases lay between the germline ends. This CDR3 has 13 amino acids.

In its sample, this clone was seen a few times. The chain links TRBV4-1 to TRBJ2-7; perhaps TRBD1 as D (5 bases). V was trimmed by 0 bases and J by 5 bases, leaving 14 bases between them. The CDR3 extends over 15 amino acids. Per germline, CDR1 MGHRA and CDR2 YSYEKL. CDR3 residues: CASSQDRAAGDEQYF. CDR3 nucleotide sequence: TGCGCCAGCAGCCAAGACAGGGCAGCCGGTGACGAGCAGTACTTC.

This chain uses TRBV10-2 with TRBJ1-1; TRBD1 matches at 8 bases. With V trimmed by 7 bases and J by 4 bases, 8 bases remained unmatched. The CDR3 has 14 amino acids. The germline CDR1 and CDR2 sequences are WSHSY and SAAADI. Here the CDR3 reads CASTKTGARTEAFF. The CDR3, as DNA: TGCGCCAGCACCAAGACAGGGGCGCGCACTGAAGCTTTCTTT.

The chain recombines TRBV9 with TRBJ1-2; 7 positions agree with TRBD1. The germline gives CDR1 SGDLS, CDR2 YYNGEE. Trimming cost V 4 bases and J 6 bases; bases outside gene matches: 9. There are 14 residues in the CDR3. DNA of the CDR3: TGTGCCAGCAGCACTTCCGGGACAGTCGATGGCTACACCTTC. This sequence encodes CASSTSGTVDGYTF.